The 19 T cell receptor beta chains below come from one sample, sequenced in a study of OX40 agonist ivuxolimab in advanced cancers. Sequencing used immunoSEQ multiplex PCR; TCRdb keeps in-frame clones, though not all of them. The profile covers tens of thousands of clones, with over 80% appearing a single time and roughly 9.8% taken by the ten largest. Material: CD4+ or CD8+ T cells sorted from blood, obtained in a trial of the OX40 agonist ivuxolimab. These receptors were obtained from an adult with an advanced solid tumor such as melanoma, head and neck, liver or kidney cancer.

The rearrangement joins TRBV7-9 to TRBJ1-2; D is ambiguous. This CDR3 comprises 14 residues. The germline V gene has CDR1 SEHNR and CDR2 FQNEAQ (reference sequence). Trimming left V 1 base short and J 5 bases short, with 11 bases between. This CDR3 is CASSLVGNGYGYTF. In nucleotides, the CDR3 is TGTGCCAGCAGCTTAGTCGGAAACGGTTATGGCTACACCTTC.

The genes are TRBV13 and TRBJ2-7, with no clear D. The CDR3 is 13 residues long. V shed 7 bases and J shed 1 base, with 11 bases lying between them. Looked up from germline, CDR1 is PRHDT and CDR2 is FYEKMQ (reference sequence). The CDR3 sequence is CASKGLESYEQYF. The CDR3 DNA follows: TGTGCCAGCAAGGGATTAGAGTCCTACGAGCAGTACTTC.

The CDR3, as DNA: TGTGCCAGCAGCGAGCGCGCTCTGGTGTACGAGCAGTACTTC. It codes for CASSERALVYEQYF. This chain connects TRBV27 to TRBJ2-7; unclear D gene. V was cut by 6 bases and J by 4 bases, with 16 bases left in between. CDR3 length: 14 amino acids. CDR1 and CDR2 (germline): MNHEY, SMNVEV (reference sequence).

The chain is built from TRBV23-1 and TRBJ1-4; a possible D gene is TRBD1 (5 bases). TRBV23-1 is flagged as an ORF with uncertain function. The CDR3 length is 17 residues. V was cut by 4 bases and J by 8 bases, with 23 bases left in between. The CDR3 spells CASSPPRLEMRGEKLFF. In nucleotides, the CDR3 is TGCGCCAGCAGTCCCCCCCGGCTGGAGATGCGGGGGGAAAAACTGTTTTTT.

V usage is TRBV9 and J usage is TRBJ2-3; no definite D call. Germline CDR1 SGDLS, CDR2 YYNGEE. The CDR3 runs to 12 residues. Trimming removed 4 bases at V and 6 bases at J, with 9 bases between. The CDR3 DNA is TGTGCCAGCAGCCCCATGTCCGATACGCAGTATTTT. This translates into CASSPMSDTQYF.

The chain has TRBV18 and TRBJ2-1, with unresolved D. CDR3 length equals 14 residues. Trimming stripped 0 bases from V and 4 bases from J, with 7 bases between. Per the germline V gene, CDR1 is KGHSH and CDR2 is LQKENI. Here the CDR3 DNA reads TGTGCCAGCTCACCACCGTTAGGGTACAATGAGCAGTTCTTC. Translated, it gives CASSPPLGYNEQFF.

The chain combines TRBV5-1 with TRBJ1-5, with TRBD1 matching 7 bases. The CDR3 has 15 residues. V lost 0 bases to trimming and J lost 2 bases; unmatched junction nucleotides: 2. Per germline, CDR1 SGHRS and CDR2 YFSETQ. The CDR3 sequence is CASSLGQGGNQPQHF. CDR3 DNA sequence: TGCGCCAGCAGCTTGGGGCAGGGGGGCAATCAGCCCCAGCATTTT. Based on the CDR3 plus reference TRBV5-1 and TRBJ1-5, the full variable domain is KAGVTQTPRYLIKTRGQQVTLSCSPISGHRSVSWYQQTPGQGLQFLFEYFSETQRNKGNFPGRFSGRQFSNSRSEMNVSTLELGDSALYLCASSLGQGGNQPQHFGDGTRLSIL.

V usage is TRBV27 and J usage is TRBJ2-5, with D unclear. Germline lookup yields CDR1 MNHEY and CDR2 SMNVEV (reference sequence). The germline V and J ends were trimmed by 6 bases and 1 base, with 9 bases remaining between them. The CDR3 contains 13 residues. The CDR3 DNA sequence: TGTGCCAGCAGACACGGCATCCAAGAGACCCAGTACTTC. It yields the protein CASRHGIQETQYF.

This sequence joins TRBV7-7 and TRBJ2-3; D gene unclear. The V gene lost 7 bases and the J gene lost 1 base, with 24 bases spanning the gap. The CDR3 runs 18 residues. The germline V gene has CDR1 SSHAT and CDR2 FNYEAQ (reference sequence). CDR3 sequence reads: CASIRDAREFVGTDTQYF. CDR3 bases: TGTGCCAGCATTAGAGACGCTAGGGAATTTGTTGGCACAGATACGCAGTATTTT.

J is TRBJ2-7 and V is TRBV27, with D maybe TRBD2 (5 bases). CDR1 and CDR2 from the germline V gene are MNHEY and SMNVEV (reference sequence). V lost 10 bases and J 0 bases, leaving 16 bases between the germline ends. This CDR3 spans 14 amino acids. The CDR3 reads CATKSSVSSYEQYF. The CDR3 DNA is TGTGCCACCAAGAGTAGCGTCAGCTCCTACGAGCAGTACTTC.

This clone was recorded once. The V gene is TRBV28, the J gene TRBJ2-5, with D tentatively TRBD2 (6 bases). CDR3 length: 15 residues. V dropped 6 bases and J dropped 5 bases, with 19 bases sitting between them. CDR1 and CDR2 from the germline V gene are MDHEN and SYDVKM. CDR3 in DNA: TGTGCCAGCAGAGCGGTTACTAGCTTTGGGGAGACCCAGTACTTC. This translates into CASRAVTSFGETQYF.

The chain combines TRBV19 with TRBJ2-5, with 7 positions matching TRBD1. The V gene's germline CDR1 is LNHDA and CDR2 SQIVND (reference sequence). The CDR3 has 16 residues. V lost 5 bases and J lost 2; bases outside the gene matches: 11. CDR3 DNA sequence: TGTGCCAGTAGTCCCACCTCGGCAGGGGGTCAAGAGACCCAGTACTTC. As protein: CASSPTSAGGQETQYF.

This chain uses TRBV19 with TRBJ2-7; D is perhaps TRBD2 (5 bases). This CDR3 has 13 residues. The V gene's germline CDR1 is LNHDA and CDR2 SQIVND (reference sequence). V dropped 3 bases and J dropped 2 bases, with 8 bases sitting between them. CDR3 in amino acids: CASSMSGAYEQYF. The CDR3 DNA follows: TGTGCCAGTAGTATGTCCGGGGCCTACGAGCAGTACTTC.

In DNA, the CDR3 is TGTGCCAGCAGCGTGTATGGGGGCGGCGGGGAGCTGTTTTTT. It encodes CASSVYGGGGELFF. The chain joins TRBV5-6 to TRBJ2-2; possible D gene TRBD1, 6 bases. From germline, CDR1 is SGHDT and CDR2 YYEEEE. V lost 4 bases and J 7 bases, leaving 14 bases between the germline ends. The CDR3 is 14 amino acids. The full variable domain, completed using reference TRBV5-6 and TRBJ2-2, is DAGVTQSPTHLIKTRGQQVTLRCSPKSGHDTVSWYQQALGQGPQFIFQYYEEEERQRGNFPDRFSGHQFPNYSSELNVNALLLGDSALYLCASSVYGGGGELFFGEGSRLTVL.

The chain links TRBV6-1 to TRBJ2-3; D is unresolved. The CDR3 runs to 12 residues. Trimming took 1 base from V and 6 from J, leaving 5 bases between them. CDR1 and CDR2 (germline): MNHNS, SASEGT. The CDR3 sequence is CASSEGHDTQYF. The CDR3, as DNA: TGTGCCAGCAGTGAAGGGCACGATACGCAGTATTTT.

The chain combines TRBV27 with TRBJ2-2, with D perhaps TRBD2 (5 bases). CDR1 is MNHEY, CDR2 SMNVEV, per germline (reference sequence). V was pared by 5 bases and J by 8 bases, with 18 bases between. The CDR3 is 15 amino acids. CDR3 DNA: TGTGCCAGCAGTCCTGCGACTCGGGGTCGAGGGGAGCTGTTTTTT. Translating gives CASSPATRGRGELFF.

The CDR3 bases are TGTGCCAGTAGTATTGGGCAGGGAAGGGCGGACGAGCAGTACTTC. Translation: CASSIGQGRADEQYF. This rearrangement joins TRBV19 to TRBJ2-7; D is possibly TRBD1 (5 bases). Trimming left V 3 bases short and J 5 bases short, with 17 bases between. Germline V gene lookup returns CDR1 LNHDA and CDR2 SQIVND (reference sequence). The CDR3 sequence is 15 residues long.

On this clone: At the DNA level, this CDR3 is encoded by other sequences in the same sample as well. The rearrangement links TRBV7-9 to TRBJ2-7; D is uncertain. The V gene's germline CDR1 is SEHNR and CDR2 FQNEAQ (reference sequence). The CDR3 spans 13 residues. Trimming removed 1 base at V and 0 bases at J, with 4 bases between. The CDR3 nucleotides are TGTGCCAGCAGCTTAGTTAGCTCCTACGAGCAGTACTTC. Protein product: CASSLVSSYEQYF.

The chain links TRBV14 to TRBJ1-1, with D unresolved. V shed 4 bases and J shed 6 bases, with 9 bases lying between them. The CDR3 length is 12 residues. Germline V gene sequence: CDR1 SGHDN, CDR2 FVKESK. CDR3 amino acids: CASSPYGSEAFF. The CDR3 nucleotides read TGTGCCAGCAGCCCTTACGGATCTGAAGCTTTCTTT.